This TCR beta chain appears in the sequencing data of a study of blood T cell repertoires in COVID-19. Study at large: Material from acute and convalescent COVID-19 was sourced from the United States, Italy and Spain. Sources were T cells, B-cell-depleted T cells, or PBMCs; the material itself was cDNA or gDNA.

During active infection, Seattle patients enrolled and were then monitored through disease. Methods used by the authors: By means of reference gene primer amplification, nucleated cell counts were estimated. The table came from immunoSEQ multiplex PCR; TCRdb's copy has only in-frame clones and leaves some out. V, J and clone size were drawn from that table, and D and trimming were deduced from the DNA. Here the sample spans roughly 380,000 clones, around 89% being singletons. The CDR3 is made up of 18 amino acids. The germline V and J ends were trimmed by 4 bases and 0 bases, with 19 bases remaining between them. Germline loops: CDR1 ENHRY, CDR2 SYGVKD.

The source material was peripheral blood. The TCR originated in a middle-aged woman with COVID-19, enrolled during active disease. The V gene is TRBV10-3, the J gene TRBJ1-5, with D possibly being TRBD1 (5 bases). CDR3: CAISGGAGPGSSNQPQHF. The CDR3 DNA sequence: TGTGCCATCAGTGGTGGGGCAGGGCCTGGGTCTAGCAATCAGCCCCAGCATTTT.